The next 25 T cell receptor beta chains were all read from a single sample in a study of tumor-infiltrating lymphocytes in oesophageal squamous cell carcinoma. From the PCR reads, TCRdb called clonotypes with MiXCR, one entry per CDR3 protein. This table holds about 11,000 distinct CDR3 sequences, about 60% found once. The sample was esophageal tumor tissue. These TCRs come from a male donor with esophageal squamous cell carcinoma.

The rearrangement links TRBV6-5 to TRBJ2-3, with 7 bases lining up with TRBD1. CDR3 length: 16 residues. CDR1 is MNHEY and CDR2 is SVGAGI in the germline V gene. J lost 2 bases, V lost 0 bases, and 5 bases had no gene match. The CDR3: CASSYSGGRATDTQYF. The CDR3, as DNA: TGTGCCAGCAGTTACTCAGGGGGCCGCGCCACAGATACGCAGTATTTT.

This clonotype has only a few counts. The V gene is TRBV4-1, the J gene TRBJ2-1; the match to TRBD2 covers 15 bases. V shed 4 bases, J shed 7 bases, and the junction held 8 bases outside the gene matches. The CDR3 consists of 17 residues. CDR1 MGHRA and CDR2 YSYEKL come from the germline V gene. Written as DNA, the CDR3 is TGCGCCAGCAGCCCCCCAAGGACTAGCGGGAGGGCTAATGAGCAGTTCTTC. This translates into CASSPPRTSGRANEQFF.

This clonotype was seen only a few times. The rearrangement joins TRBV12-3 or TRBV12-4 to TRBJ1-1; perhaps TRBD1 as D (6 bases). This CDR3 has 14 residues. The V and J ends lost 2 bases and 3 bases respectively, with 10 bases between them. The CDR3 spells CASSLRGADTEAFF. The CDR3 DNA reads as TGTGCCAGCAGTTTACGGGGGGCGGACACTGAAGCTTTCTTT.

This clonotype ranks as medium-sized. The chain joins TRBV5-5 to TRBJ1-6; D possibly corresponds to TRBD1 (5 bases). V was clipped by 2 bases and J by 11 bases, with 26 bases between them. Germline V gives CDR1 SGHKS, CDR2 YYEKEE (reference sequence). This CDR3 contains 18 residues. CDR3 amino acids: CASSFRAWGSNHRTPLHF. CDR3 nucleotide sequence: TGTGCCAGCAGCTTTAGGGCATGGGGGAGCAACCATAGAACACCCCTCCACTTT. The full variable domain, completed using reference TRBV5-5 and TRBJ1-6, is DAGVTQSPTHLIKTRGQQVTLRCSPISGHKSVSWYQQVLGQGPQFIFQYYEKEERGRGNFPDRFSARQFPNYSSELNVNALLLGDSALYLCASSFRAWGSNHRTPLHFGNGTRLTVT.

Sample share makes this clonotype medium-sized. The V gene is TRBV28, the J gene TRBJ1-1, with D unresolved. V lost 3 bases to trimming and J lost 7 bases, with 9 bases between them. This CDR3 has 12 amino acids. CDR1 is MDHEN, CDR2 SYDVKM, per germline. The CDR3 loop reads CASSLGWVEAFF. DNA of the CDR3: TGTGCCAGCAGTTTGGGATGGGTTGAAGCTTTCTTT.

This clonotype was found once. The CDR3 DNA sequence: TGTGCCAGCAGCCGGGGTGGGCTCCCTACAGGTGAGCAGTTCTTC. This sequence encodes CASSRGGLPTGEQFF. V usage is TRBV4-2 and J usage is TRBJ2-1; TRBD1 might be the D (5 bases). From germline, CDR1 is LGHNA and CDR2 YNFKEQ. V was pared by 4 bases and J by 9 bases, with 19 bases between. The CDR3 is 15 amino acids.

The J gene is TRBJ1-4, the V gene TRBV6-8; weak D call: TRBD1 (5 bases). V gave up 5 bases and J gave up 0 bases, with 13 bases separating them. Per the germline V gene, CDR1 is MNHGY and CDR2 is SAAAGT. This CDR3 comprises 16 residues. The CDR3 DNA reads as TGTGCCAGCAGTGACGTGACAGCTACAACTAATGAAAAACTGTTTTTT. Protein sequence: CASSDVTATTNEKLFF.

By share, this clonotype counts as medium-sized (0.01 to 0.1%). V and J are TRBV5-4 and TRBJ2-1; 11 bases match TRBD2. Trimming cost V 0 bases and J 13 bases; bases outside gene matches: 3. Germline-derived CDR1 and CDR2 are SGHNT and YYREEE (reference sequence). The CDR3 contains 13 residues. The CDR3 sequence is CASSLDRLAGQFF. The DNA of the CDR3 is TGTGCCAGCAGCTTGGATAGACTAGCGGGACAGTTCTTC.

This chain connects TRBV7-2 to TRBJ2-1; D is perhaps TRBD1 or TRBD2 (7 bases each). Trimming took 1 base from V and 10 from J, leaving 17 bases between them. The length of the CDR3 is 15 residues. The V gene's germline CDR1 is SGHTA and CDR2 FQGNSA. The CDR3 reads CASSLVSRGGHEQFF. CDR3 in DNA: TGTGCCAGCAGCTTAGTCTCCAGGGGGGGACACGAGCAGTTCTTC.

CDR3 sequence reads: CASSRTWEQYF. The CDR3 DNA follows: TGTGCCAGCAGCCGAACCTGGGAGCAGTACTTC. The chain has TRBV3-1 and TRBJ2-5, with D possibly being TRBD2 (5 bases). CDR1 is LGHDT, CDR2 YNNKEL, per germline (reference sequence). Trimming removed 4 bases from V and 11 bases from J, with 11 bases in between. The CDR3 runs 11 residues.

This clonotype was observed a few times. The chain is built from TRBV7-4 and TRBJ2-7, with TRBD2 identical over 13 bases. The CDR3 length is 14 residues. Trimming removed 6 bases from V and 7 bases from J; junction bases left unmatched: 6. CDR1 and CDR2 from the germline V gene are SGHVT and SQSDAQ. CDR3 residues: CASRLAGGNNEQYF. CDR3 nucleotide sequence: TGTGCCAGCAGACTAGCGGGAGGGAACAATGAGCAGTACTTC.

This clonotype appeared a single time. The V gene is TRBV7-2, the J gene TRBJ2-1; possible D gene TRBD2, 6 bases. From germline, CDR1 is SGHTA and CDR2 FQGNSA. CDR3 length: 16 residues. Trimming shortened V by 2 bases and J by 6 bases, and 17 bases separated the two germline ends. In DNA form, the CDR3 reads TGTGCCAGCAGCTTATTGGCCGGGGGAGGAGCCAATGAGCAGTTCTTC. It codes for CASSLLAGGGANEQFF.

The chain links TRBV28 to TRBJ2-3, with TRBD2 matching over 16 bases. CDR1 is MDHEN and CDR2 is SYDVKM in the germline V gene. The V gene end was trimmed by 6 bases and the J gene end by 7 bases; junction bases not matched to a gene: 1. This CDR3 is built from 14 residues. CDR3 coding DNA: TGTGCCAGCAGGGGACTAGCGGGAGGGTATACGCAGTATTTT. Its protein is CASRGLAGGYTQYF.

Details on this clonotype: Germline and junction disagree at one end, which may indicate a read error. CDR3 in amino acids: CASSPILDGYEQYF. CDR3 bases: TGTGCTAGCAGCCCTATACTAGACGGCTACGAGCAGTACTTC. V is TRBV7-6 and J is TRBJ2-1; D is possibly TRBD2 (5 bases). Gene TRBJ2-7 matches the end of the DNA better, so the J call may be wrong. Germline V gene sequence: CDR1 SGHVS, CDR2 FNYEAQ. The CDR3 has 14 residues.

This clonotype is a singleton in its sample. The chain has TRBV12-3 or TRBV12-4 and TRBJ2-7, with D possibly being TRBD1 (6 bases). Between the trimmed V and J ends, which lost 4 bases and 2 bases, there was a span of 9 bases. The length of the CDR3 is 13 residues. This CDR3 reads CASSWTVAYEQYF. The CDR3 nucleotides are TGTGCCAGCAGTTGGACAGTTGCCTACGAGCAGTACTTC.

Many counts were recorded for this clonotype. This chain links TRBV18 with TRBJ2-5; D remains ambiguous. CDR1 and CDR2 from the germline V gene are KGHSH and LQKENI. Trimming removed 2 bases at V and 2 bases at J, with 9 bases between. CDR3 length: 14 amino acids. CDR3 nucleotide sequence: TGTGCCAGCTCACCATCACGGCAGCAAGAGACCCAGTACTTC. It yields the protein CASSPSRQQETQYF.

This clonotype qualifies as medium-sized (0.01 to 0.1%). The rearrangement uses TRBV7-9 and TRBJ1-5; D is ambiguous. V was pared by 5 bases and J by 3 bases, with 11 bases between. CDR1 is SEHNR, CDR2 FQNEAQ, per germline (reference sequence). The CDR3 contains 14 residues. The CDR3 bases are TGTGCCAGCAGCCATCCAGGTCCCAATCAGCCCCAGCATTTT. Its translation is CASSHPGPNQPQHF.

In nucleotides, the CDR3 is TGTGCCAGCAGGCCAAATCTAGCGGAGCATGGCACCGGGGAGCTGTTTTTT. This sequence encodes CASRPNLAEHGTGELFF. The chain couples TRBV7-2 to TRBJ2-2; 7 positions match TRBD2. The CDR3 totals 17 residues. Germline CDR1 SGHTA, CDR2 FQGNSA. Trimming cost V 6 bases and J 4 bases; bases outside gene matches: 14.

The chain employs TRBV11-3 and TRBJ2-3, with 14 bases matching TRBD2. The germline CDR1 and CDR2 sequences are SGHNT and YENEEA. This CDR3 has 16 amino acids. The V gene end was trimmed by 4 bases and the J gene end by 2 bases; junction bases not matched to a gene: 2. The CDR3 spells CASSSGLAGVTDTQYF. The CDR3 DNA follows: TGTGCCAGCAGCTCGGGACTAGCGGGAGTCACAGATACGCAGTATTTT.

The V gene is TRBV7-2, the J gene TRBJ2-7, with TRBD2 matching 9 bases. The closer fit of TRBJ2-1 to the DNA end suggests the J call may be wrong. Germline CDR1 and CDR2: SGHTA and FQGNSA. The CDR3 is 15 residues long. CDR3 in DNA: TGTGCCAGCAGCTTAGGCGGGGGGGGAGCAGATGAGCAGTTCTTC. Protein product: CASSLGGGGADEQFF.

J is TRBJ2-1 and V is TRBV5-4, with D unclear. The DNA end is a closer match to TRBJ2-5, so the J assignment may be wrong. This CDR3 has 12 residues. Germline V gene sequence: CDR1 SGHNT, CDR2 YYREEE (reference sequence). The DNA of the CDR3 is TGTGCCAGCAGCTTGGACCAAGAGACCCAGTACTTC. Its translation is CASSLDQETQYF.

The V gene is TRBV20-1, the J gene TRBJ2-1, with 9 bases matching TRBD2. The V gene's germline CDR1 is DFQATT and CDR2 SNEGSKA (reference sequence). Trimming removed 4 bases from V and 8 bases from J; junction bases left unmatched: 6. The CDR3 extends over 13 amino acids. The CDR3 reads CSAKAGGYYEQFF. The DNA of the CDR3 is TGCAGTGCTAAGGCGGGAGGGTACTATGAGCAGTTCTTC.

This chain connects TRBV7-6 to TRBJ2-5, with 7 bases aligning to TRBD2. The DNA end favors TRBJ2-1, so the J call may be wrong. The CDR3 length is 18 residues. Germline V lookup: CDR1 SGHVS, CDR2 FNYEAQ. The CDR3 nucleotides are TGTGCCAGCAGCCCCACTCGGGGGGACTACGGTCCGGGTGGTGAGCAGTTCTTC. The encoded protein is CASSPTRGDYGPGGEQFF.

This clonotype was counted a few times. The rearrangement joins TRBV24-1 to TRBJ2-1, with D perhaps TRBD2 (6 bases). The germline gives CDR1 KGHDR, CDR2 SFDVKD. This CDR3 comprises 15 residues. V was trimmed by 4 bases and J by 3 bases, leaving 12 bases between them. The CDR3 region is CATSERRDHYNEQFF. The CDR3 DNA reads as TGTGCCACCAGTGAAAGGCGGGATCACTACAATGAGCAGTTCTTC.

The V and J genes are TRBV7-6 and TRBJ2-5, with TRBD2 matching over 13 bases. Looked up from germline, CDR1 is SGHVS and CDR2 is FNYEAQ. Trimming took 5 bases from V and 3 from J; bases not matched to a gene: 6. There are 16 residues in the CDR3. CDR3 sequence (DNA): TGTGCCAGCAGCCTCCGGACTAGCGGGAGAAAAGAGACCCAGTACTTC. Protein product: CASSLRTSGRKETQYF.